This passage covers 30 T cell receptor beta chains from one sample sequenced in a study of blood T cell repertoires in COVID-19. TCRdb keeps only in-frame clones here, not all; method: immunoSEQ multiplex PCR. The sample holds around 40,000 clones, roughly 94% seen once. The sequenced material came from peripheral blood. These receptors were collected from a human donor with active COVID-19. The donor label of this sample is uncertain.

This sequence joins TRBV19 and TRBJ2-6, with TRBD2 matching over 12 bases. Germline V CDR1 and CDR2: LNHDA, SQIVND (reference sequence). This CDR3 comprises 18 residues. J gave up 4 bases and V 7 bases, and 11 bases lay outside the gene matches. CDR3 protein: CASTKGLAGGLGANVLTF. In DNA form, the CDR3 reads TGTGCCAGTACTAAGGGACTAGCGGGTGGTCTCGGGGCCAACGTCCTGACTTTC. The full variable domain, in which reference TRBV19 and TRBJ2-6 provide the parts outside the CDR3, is DGGITQSPKYLFRKEGQNVTLSCEQNLNHDAMYWYRQDPGQGLRLIYYSQIVNDFQKGDIAEGYSVSREKKESFPLTVTSAQKNPTAFYLCASTKGLAGGLGANVLTFGAGSRLTVL.

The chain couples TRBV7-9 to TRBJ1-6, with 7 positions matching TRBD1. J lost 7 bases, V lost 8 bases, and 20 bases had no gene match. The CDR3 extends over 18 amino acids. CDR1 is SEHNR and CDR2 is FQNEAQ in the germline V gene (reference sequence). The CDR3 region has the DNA TGTGCCAGCGGGCCCGGGACAGCCCACACAGGCAGGAATTCACCCCTCCACTTT. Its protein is CASGPGTAHTGRNSPLHF.

CDR3 DNA: TGTGCCAGCAGATGGGACGGAGGGTGGCCCCTCCACTTT. Protein product: CASRWDGGWPLHF. V and J are TRBV5-5 and TRBJ1-6; TRBD1 might be the D (5 bases). The V end lost 5 bases, the J end lost 13 bases, and 16 bases lay between the germline ends. Looked up from germline, CDR1 is SGHKS and CDR2 is YYEKEE (reference sequence). The CDR3 consists of 13 residues.

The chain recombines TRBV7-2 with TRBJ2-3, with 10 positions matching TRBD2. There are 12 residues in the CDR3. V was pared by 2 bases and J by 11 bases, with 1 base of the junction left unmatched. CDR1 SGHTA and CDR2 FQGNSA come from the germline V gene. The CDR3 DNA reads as TGTGCCAGCAGCTTACTAGCGGGGGTGCAGTATTTT. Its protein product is CASSLLAGVQYF.

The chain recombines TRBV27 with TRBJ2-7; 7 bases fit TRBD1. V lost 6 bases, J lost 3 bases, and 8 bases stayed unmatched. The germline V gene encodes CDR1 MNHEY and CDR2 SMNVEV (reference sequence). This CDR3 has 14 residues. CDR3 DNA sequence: TGTGCCAGCAGCCTACGGACAGGAGGCTACGAGCAGTACTTC. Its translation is CASSLRTGGYEQYF.

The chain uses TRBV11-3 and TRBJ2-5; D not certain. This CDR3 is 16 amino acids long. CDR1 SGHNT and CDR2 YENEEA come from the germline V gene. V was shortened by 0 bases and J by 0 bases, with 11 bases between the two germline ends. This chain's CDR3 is CASSLEPAQYQETQYF. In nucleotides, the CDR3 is TGTGCCAGCAGCTTAGAGCCCGCCCAGTACCAAGAGACCCAGTACTTC.

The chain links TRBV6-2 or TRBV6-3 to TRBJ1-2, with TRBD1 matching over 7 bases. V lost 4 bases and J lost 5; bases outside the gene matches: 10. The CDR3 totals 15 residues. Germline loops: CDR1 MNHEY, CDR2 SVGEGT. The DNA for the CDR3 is TGTGCCAGCAGTTCCTCCCCGGGACAGCTTTATGGCTACACCTTC. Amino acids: CASSSSPGQLYGYTF.

CDR3 coding DNA: TGTGCCAGCAGCGTAAAGAGGAGCTCCTACAATGAGCAGTTCTTC. Residues: CASSVKRSSYNEQFF. This chain links TRBV9 with TRBJ2-1, with unresolved D. There are 15 residues in the CDR3. Trimming cost V 1 base and J 0 bases, with 8 bases left between them. Per germline, CDR1 SGDLS and CDR2 YYNGEE. The variable domain in full, with the rest retrieved from reference TRBV9 and TRBJ2-1, is DSGVTQTPKHLITATGQRVTLRCSPRSGDLSVYWYQQSLDQGLQFLIQYYNGEERAKGNILERFSAQQFPDLHSELNLSSLELGDSALYFCASSVKRSSYNEQFFGPGTRLTVL.

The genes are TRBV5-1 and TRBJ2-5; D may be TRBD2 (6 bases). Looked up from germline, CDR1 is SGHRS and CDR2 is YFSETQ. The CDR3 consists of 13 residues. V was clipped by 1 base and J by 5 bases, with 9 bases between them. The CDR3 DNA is TGCGCCAGCAGCTTGCCCGGGGGTGAGACCCAGTACTTC. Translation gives CASSLPGGETQYF.

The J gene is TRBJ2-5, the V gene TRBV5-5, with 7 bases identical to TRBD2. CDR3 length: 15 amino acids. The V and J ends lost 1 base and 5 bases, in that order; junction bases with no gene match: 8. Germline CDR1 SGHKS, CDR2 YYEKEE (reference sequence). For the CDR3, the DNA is TGTGCCAGCAGCTTGTGGGGGGGGTTTGGCGAGACCCAGTACTTC. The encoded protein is CASSLWGGFGETQYF.

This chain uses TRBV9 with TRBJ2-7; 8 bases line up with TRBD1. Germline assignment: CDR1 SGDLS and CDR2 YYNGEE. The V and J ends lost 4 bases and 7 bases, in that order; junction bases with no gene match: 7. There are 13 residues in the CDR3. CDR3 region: CASSKRQGREQYF. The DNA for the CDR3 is TGTGCCAGCAGCAAGAGACAGGGGCGGGAGCAGTACTTC. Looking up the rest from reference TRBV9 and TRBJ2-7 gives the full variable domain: DSGVTQTPKHLITATGQRVTLRCSPRSGDLSVYWYQQSLDQGLQFLIQYYNGEERAKGNILERFSAQQFPDLHSELNLSSLELGDSALYFCASSKRQGREQYFGPGTRLTVT.

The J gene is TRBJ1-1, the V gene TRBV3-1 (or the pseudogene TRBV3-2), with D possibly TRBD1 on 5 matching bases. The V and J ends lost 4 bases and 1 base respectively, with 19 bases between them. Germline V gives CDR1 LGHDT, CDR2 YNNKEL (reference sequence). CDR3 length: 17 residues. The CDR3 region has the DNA TGTGCCAGCAGCCGCTTGGACAAAAGGGTTGAGAACACTGAAGCTTTCTTT. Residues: CASSRLDKRVENTEAFF.

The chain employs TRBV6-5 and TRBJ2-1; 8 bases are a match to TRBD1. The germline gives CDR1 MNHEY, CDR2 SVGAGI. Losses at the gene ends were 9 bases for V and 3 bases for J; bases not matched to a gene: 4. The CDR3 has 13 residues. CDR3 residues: CASHRGSYNEQFF. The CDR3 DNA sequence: TGTGCCAGTCACAGGGGGAGCTACAATGAGCAGTTCTTC.

CDR3 in amino acids: CASRPRQGAGHEQYF. CDR3 sequence (DNA): TGCGCCAGCAGACCAAGACAGGGTGCCGGCCACGAGCAGTACTTC. The chain employs TRBV4-1 and TRBJ2-7; 7 nucleotides agree with TRBD1. Germline CDR1 is MGHRA and CDR2 is YSYEKL. The CDR3 loop spans 15 amino acids. V was pared by 6 bases and J by 5 bases, with 13 bases of the junction left unmatched.

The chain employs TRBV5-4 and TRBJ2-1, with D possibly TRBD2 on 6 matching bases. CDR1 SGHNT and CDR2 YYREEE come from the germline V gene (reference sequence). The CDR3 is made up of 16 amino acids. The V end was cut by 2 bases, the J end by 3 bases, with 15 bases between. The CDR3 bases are TGTGCCAGCAGCTTTGGAGGGCTAGCGATCTACAATGAGCAGTTCTTC. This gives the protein CASSFGGLAIYNEQFF.

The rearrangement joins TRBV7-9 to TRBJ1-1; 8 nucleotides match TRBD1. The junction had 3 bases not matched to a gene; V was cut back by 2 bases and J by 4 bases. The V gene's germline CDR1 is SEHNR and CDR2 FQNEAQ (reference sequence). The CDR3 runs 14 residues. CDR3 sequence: CASSLHQGATEAFF. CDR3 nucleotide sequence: TGTGCCAGCAGCTTACATCAGGGGGCCACTGAAGCTTTCTTT.

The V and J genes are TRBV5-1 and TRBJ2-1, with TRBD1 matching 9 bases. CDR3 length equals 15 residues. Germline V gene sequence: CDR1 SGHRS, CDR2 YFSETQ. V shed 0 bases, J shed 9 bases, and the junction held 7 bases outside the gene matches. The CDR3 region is CASSLEQGALSEQFF. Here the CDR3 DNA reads TGCGCCAGCAGCTTGGAACAGGGGGCGTTATCTGAGCAGTTCTTC.

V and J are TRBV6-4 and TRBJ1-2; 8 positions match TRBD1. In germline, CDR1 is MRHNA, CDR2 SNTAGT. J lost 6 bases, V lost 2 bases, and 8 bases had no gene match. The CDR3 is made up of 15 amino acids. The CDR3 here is CASSDLASGGDGYTF. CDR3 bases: TGTGCCAGCAGTGACCTCGCCTCAGGGGGCGATGGCTACACCTTC.

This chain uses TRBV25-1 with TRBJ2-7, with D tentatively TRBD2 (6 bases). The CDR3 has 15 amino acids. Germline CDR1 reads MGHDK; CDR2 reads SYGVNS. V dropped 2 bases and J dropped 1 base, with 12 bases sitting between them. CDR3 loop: CASSEAGTQSYEQYF. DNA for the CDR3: TGTGCCAGCAGTGAAGCCGGGACTCAGTCCTACGAGCAGTACTTC.

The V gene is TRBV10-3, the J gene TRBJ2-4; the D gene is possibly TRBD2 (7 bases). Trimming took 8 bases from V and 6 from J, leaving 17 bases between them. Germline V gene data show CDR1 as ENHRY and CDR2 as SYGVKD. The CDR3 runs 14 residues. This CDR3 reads CAIRGGDSGNIQYF. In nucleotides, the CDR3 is TGTGCCATCCGAGGGGGGGATTCCGGAAACATTCAGTACTTC.

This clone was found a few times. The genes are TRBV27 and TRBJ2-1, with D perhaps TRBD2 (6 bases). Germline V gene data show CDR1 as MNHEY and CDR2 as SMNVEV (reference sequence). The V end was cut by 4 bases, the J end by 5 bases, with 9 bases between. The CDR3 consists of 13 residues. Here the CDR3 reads CASSWAGHNEQFF. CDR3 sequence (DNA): TGTGCCAGCAGTTGGGCGGGGCACAATGAGCAGTTCTTC.

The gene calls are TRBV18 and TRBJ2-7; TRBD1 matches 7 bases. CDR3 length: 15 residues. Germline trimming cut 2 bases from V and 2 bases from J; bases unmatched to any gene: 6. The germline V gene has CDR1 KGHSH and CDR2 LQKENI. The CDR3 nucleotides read TGTGCCAGCTCACCAACCGGGGACAGAACCTACGAGCAGTACTTC. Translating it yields CASSPTGDRTYEQYF.

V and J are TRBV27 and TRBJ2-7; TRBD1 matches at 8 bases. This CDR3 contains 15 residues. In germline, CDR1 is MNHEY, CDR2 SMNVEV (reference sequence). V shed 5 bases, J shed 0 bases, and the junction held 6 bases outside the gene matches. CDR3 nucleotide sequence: TGTGCCAGCAGTCCTCGGGACAGGCGCTCCTACGAGCAGTACTTC. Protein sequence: CASSPRDRRSYEQYF.

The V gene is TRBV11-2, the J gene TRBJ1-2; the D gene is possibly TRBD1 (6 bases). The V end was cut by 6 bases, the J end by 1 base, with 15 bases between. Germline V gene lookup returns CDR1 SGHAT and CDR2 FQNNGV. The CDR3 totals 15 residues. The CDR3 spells CASRPYREYNYGYTF. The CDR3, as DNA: TGTGCCAGCAGGCCCTACAGGGAGTATAACTATGGCTACACCTTC.

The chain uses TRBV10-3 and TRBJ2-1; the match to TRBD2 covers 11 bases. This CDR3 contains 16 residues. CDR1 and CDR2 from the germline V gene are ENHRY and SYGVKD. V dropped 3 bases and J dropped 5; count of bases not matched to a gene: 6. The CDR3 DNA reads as TGTGCCATCAGTGAACTCCCGGGACTAGCGGACAATGAGCAGTTCTTC. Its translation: CAISELPGLADNEQFF.

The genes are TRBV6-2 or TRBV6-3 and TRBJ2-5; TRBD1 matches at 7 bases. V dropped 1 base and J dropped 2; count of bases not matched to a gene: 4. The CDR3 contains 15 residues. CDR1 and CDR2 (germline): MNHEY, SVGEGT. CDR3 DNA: TGTGCCAGCAGTTACTACGGGACAGCGCAAGAGACCCAGTACTTC. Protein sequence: CASSYYGTAQETQYF.

CDR3 amino acids: CATSRVRRARSSGNTIYF. The CDR3 region has the DNA TGTGCCACCAGCAGAGTCCGCAGGGCCCGAAGCTCTGGAAACACCATATATTTT. The V call is TRBV15, the J call TRBJ1-3, with D maybe TRBD1 (5 bases). Trimming took off 1 base at V and 0 bases at J, with 16 bases between the two ends. Per the germline V gene, CDR1 is LNHNV and CDR2 is YYDKDF (reference sequence). The CDR3 loop spans 18 amino acids.

The CDR3 bases are TGTGCCAGCAGCCTCACACTACTAGCGGGCTACGATACGCAGTATTTT. This codes for CASSLTLLAGYDTQYF. The chain links TRBV5-6 to TRBJ2-3; TRBD2 matches at 9 bases. The CDR3 sequence is 16 residues long. V shed 4 bases, J shed 6 bases, and the junction held 12 bases outside the gene matches. Germline V lookup: CDR1 SGHDT, CDR2 YYEEEE. Full variable domain (outside the CDR3, taken from reference TRBV5-6 and TRBJ2-3): DAGVTQSPTHLIKTRGQQVTLRCSPKSGHDTVSWYQQALGQGPQFIFQYYEEEERQRGNFPDRFSGHQFPNYSSELNVNALLLGDSALYLCASSLTLLAGYDTQYFGPGTRLTVL.

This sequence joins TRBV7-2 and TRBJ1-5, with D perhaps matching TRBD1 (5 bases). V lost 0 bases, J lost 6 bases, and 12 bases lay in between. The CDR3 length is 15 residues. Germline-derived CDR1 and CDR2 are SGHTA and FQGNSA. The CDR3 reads CASSLAIGVGQPQHF. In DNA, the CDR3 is TGTGCCAGCAGCTTAGCGATAGGGGTCGGTCAGCCCCAGCATTTT. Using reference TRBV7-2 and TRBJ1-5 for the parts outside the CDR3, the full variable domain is GAGVSQSPSNKVTEKGKDVELRCDPISGHTALYWYRQSLGQGLEFLIYFQGNSAPDKSGLPSDRFSAERTGGSVSTLTIQRTQQEDSAVYLCASSLAIGVGQPQHFGDGTRLSIL.

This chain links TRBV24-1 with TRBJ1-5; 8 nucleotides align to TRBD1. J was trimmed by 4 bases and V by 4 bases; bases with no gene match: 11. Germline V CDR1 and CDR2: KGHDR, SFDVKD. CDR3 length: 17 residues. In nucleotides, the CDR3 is TGTGCCACCAGTGAAAATGCCGGACAGGGTACGAATCAGCCCCAGCATTTT. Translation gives CATSENAGQGTNQPQHF.